These 4 T cell receptor beta chains came from one sample sequenced in a study of cytomegalovirus exposure and HLA in healthy donors (dated by TCRdb to 2016 to 2017). Receptor libraries were prepared by the immunoSEQ multiplex PCR assay. For the multiplex PCR, a mixture combining 60 forward primers for TCR Vbeta segments and 13 reverse primers for TCR Jbeta segments was used. In its TCRdb copy, this immuneACCESS table keeps in-frame sequences only and misses some clones. Where compared with another copy, unresolved V genes explain less than half of these, and the others have no known cause. The sample has approximately 150,000 clones on record, 64% of them singletons. The biggest ten clones account for roughly 3.1% of the sample. What was sequenced was PBMCs. The receptors here all came from a woman aged 25 to 39 in good health and CMV-seropositive.

This chain joins TRBV5-1 and TRBJ2-5, with TRBD2 identical over 7 bases. With 1 base clipped from V and 10 bases from J, the junction kept 7 bases outside the gene matches. Per germline, CDR1 SGHRS and CDR2 YFSETQ. This CDR3 contains 13 residues. The CDR3 reads CASSLRLAGDQYF. CDR3 coding DNA: TGCGCCAGCAGCTTGAGACTAGCCGGGGACCAGTACTTC.

The table lists this clone with a few counts. The chain uses TRBV5-1 and TRBJ1-5; D is perhaps TRBD1 (6 bases). Germline assignment: CDR1 SGHRS and CDR2 YFSETQ. The V end lost 0 bases, the J end lost 10 bases, and 8 bases lay between the germline ends. There are 12 residues in the CDR3. CDR3 sequence reads: CASSLVGGPQHF. CDR3 nucleotide sequence: TGCGCCAGCAGCTTGGTTGGGGGCCCCCAGCATTTT.

This sequence joins TRBV10-3 and TRBJ2-1; D is perhaps TRBD1 (5 bases). The V and J ends lost 3 bases and 5 bases respectively, with 14 bases between them. CDR3 size: 15 residues. Germline assignment: CDR1 ENHRY and CDR2 SYGVKD. The CDR3 sequence is CAISDRTRLNNEQFF. The CDR3 bases are TGTGCCATCAGTGACAGGACAAGGTTAAACAATGAGCAGTTCTTC.

A few counts support this clone. The chain links TRBV9 to TRBJ1-6; 7 bases match TRBD1. The junction had 4 bases not matched to a gene; V was cut back by 0 bases and J by 7 bases. Germline V gene sequence: CDR1 SGDLS, CDR2 YYNGEE. The CDR3 totals 15 residues. CDR3 bases: TGTGCCAGCAGCGTAGAGGGGGCTCGGAATTCACCCCTCCACTTT. This sequence encodes CASSVEGARNSPLHF.